This T cell receptor delta chain stems from a study of gamma-delta T cells after stem cell transplantation. TCRdb reanalysed the RT-PCR reads via CATT. The sample contains over a thousand delta-chain clones, about 1.8% of which appear only once. A word on this clone: The protein given by TCRdb reflects a much larger clone and differs at residue 9 from this DNA's translation, likely from a read error; the protein shown is the DNA's translation.

Germline trimming cut 7 bases from V and 1 base from J; bases unmatched to any gene: 10. CDR3 length: 15 amino acids. The germline gives CDR1 GEAIGNYY, CDR2 EKD. The chain combines TRDV2 with TRDJ1, with 8 bases identical to TRDD3. This TCR was recovered from a human donor. It is not recorded whose cells these are; they may come from a transplant donor. The sequencing input was gamma-delta T cells. CDR3 nucleotides: TGTGCCTGCATGGCCTTGGGGGATGGCACCGATAAACTCATCTTT. This sequence encodes CACMALGDGTDKLIF.